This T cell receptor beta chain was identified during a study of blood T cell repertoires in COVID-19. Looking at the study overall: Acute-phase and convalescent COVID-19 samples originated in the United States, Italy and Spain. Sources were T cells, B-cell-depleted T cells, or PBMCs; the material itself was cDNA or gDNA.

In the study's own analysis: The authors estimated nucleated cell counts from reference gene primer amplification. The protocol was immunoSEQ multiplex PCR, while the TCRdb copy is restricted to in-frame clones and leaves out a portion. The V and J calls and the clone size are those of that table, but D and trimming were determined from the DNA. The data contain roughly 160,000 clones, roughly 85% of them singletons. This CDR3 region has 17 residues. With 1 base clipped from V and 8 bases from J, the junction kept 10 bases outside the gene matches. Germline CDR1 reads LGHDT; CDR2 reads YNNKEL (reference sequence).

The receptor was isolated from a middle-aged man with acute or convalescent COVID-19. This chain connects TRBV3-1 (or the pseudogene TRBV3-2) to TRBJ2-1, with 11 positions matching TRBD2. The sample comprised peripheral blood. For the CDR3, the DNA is TGTGCCAGCAGCCAAGGACTGATAGCGGGGGGGCCAGATGAGCAGTTCTTC. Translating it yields CASSQGLIAGGPDEQFF.